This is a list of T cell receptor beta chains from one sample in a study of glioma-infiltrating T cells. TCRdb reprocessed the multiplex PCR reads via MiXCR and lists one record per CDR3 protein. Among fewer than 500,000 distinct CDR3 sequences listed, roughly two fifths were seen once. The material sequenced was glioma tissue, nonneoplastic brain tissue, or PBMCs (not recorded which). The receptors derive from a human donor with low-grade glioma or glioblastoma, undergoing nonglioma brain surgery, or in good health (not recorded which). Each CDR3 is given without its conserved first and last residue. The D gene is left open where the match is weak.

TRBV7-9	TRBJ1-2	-	ASSFGTRDGYT
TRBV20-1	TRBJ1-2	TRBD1	SVYRGGGYT
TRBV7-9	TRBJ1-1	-	ASSSLGQITMNTEAF
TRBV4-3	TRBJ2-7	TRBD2	ASSQALAGGGEQY
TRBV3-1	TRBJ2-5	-	ASSQDRLALQETQY
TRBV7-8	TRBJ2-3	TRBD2	ASSLRVLAGGPGHTQY
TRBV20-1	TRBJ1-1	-	SARGGVWNRNTEAF
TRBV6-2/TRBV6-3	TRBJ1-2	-	ASSYRGTPYGYT
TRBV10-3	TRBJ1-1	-	AISESWGGNTEAF
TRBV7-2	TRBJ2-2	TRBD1	ASTNRQGATGELF
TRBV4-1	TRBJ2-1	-	ASSEGTFNEQF
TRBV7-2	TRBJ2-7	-	ASSLATDSHPYEQY
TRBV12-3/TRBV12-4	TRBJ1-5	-	ASSPDGGNQPQH
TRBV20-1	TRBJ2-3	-	SANHRAASTDTQY
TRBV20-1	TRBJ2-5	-	SAKGGRETQY
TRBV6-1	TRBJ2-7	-	ASSSGTNYEQY
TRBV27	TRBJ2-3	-	ASRATPGSSTDTKY
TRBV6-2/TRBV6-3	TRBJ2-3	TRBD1	ASSASRQGGTDTQY
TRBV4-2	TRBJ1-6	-	ASSQEPGNNSPLH
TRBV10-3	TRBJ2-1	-	AISEIVYNGQF
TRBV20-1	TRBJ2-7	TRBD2	SAQLAGGEQY
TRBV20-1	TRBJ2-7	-	SARELPSYEQY
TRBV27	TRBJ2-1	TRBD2	ASSFSGRLNNEQF
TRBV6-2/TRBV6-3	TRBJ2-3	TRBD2	ASSWGTRATDTQY
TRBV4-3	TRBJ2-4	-	ASSQDRENIQY
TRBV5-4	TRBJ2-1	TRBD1	ASSMGQGPYSYNEQF
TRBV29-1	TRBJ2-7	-	SVEWGSSYEQY